This T cell receptor (beta chain) was observed in a study of cytomegalovirus exposure and HLA in healthy donors. Findings of the study overall: A later analysis appeared to link common viral pathogens to several of the most significant clusters.

Trimming left V 5 bases short and J 5 bases short, with 17 bases between. CDR1 MDHEN and CDR2 SYDVKM come from the germline V gene. This CDR3 spans 15 amino acids. A note on this clone: Its antigen remains unidentified.

Primers included in the PCR were 60 Vbeta and 13 Jbeta primers. Clones were sequenced by immunoSEQ multiplex PCR, and TCRdb holds only the in-frame ones, with some missing. The table lists about 160,000 clones, roughly four fifths of them singletons. The TCR was taken from a woman aged 40 to 49 in good health and CMV-seronegative. The sequencing input was PBMCs. The V gene is TRBV28, the J gene TRBJ2-3; possibly TRBD2 for D (5 bases). As DNA, the CDR3 is TGTGCCAGCAGTGTTCTACGGACTCGGGAAGATACGCAGTATTTT. It codes for CASSVLRTREDTQYF.